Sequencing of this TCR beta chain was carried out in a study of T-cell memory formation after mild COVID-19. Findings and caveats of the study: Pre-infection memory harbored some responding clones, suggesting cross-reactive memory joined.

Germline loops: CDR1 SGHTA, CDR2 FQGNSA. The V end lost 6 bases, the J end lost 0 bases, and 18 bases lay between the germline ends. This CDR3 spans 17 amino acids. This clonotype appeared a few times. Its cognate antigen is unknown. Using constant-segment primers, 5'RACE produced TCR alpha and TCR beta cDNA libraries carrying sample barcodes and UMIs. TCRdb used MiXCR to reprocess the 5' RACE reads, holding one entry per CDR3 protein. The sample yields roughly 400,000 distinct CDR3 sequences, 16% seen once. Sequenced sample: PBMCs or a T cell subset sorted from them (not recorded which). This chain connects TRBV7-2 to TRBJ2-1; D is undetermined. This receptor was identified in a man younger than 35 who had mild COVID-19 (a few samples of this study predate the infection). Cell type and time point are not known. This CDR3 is CASSHGPGDASYNEQFF. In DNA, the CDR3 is TGTGCCAGCAGTCACGGGCCAGGCGACGCCTCCTACAATGAGCAGTTCTTC.